This record covers a single T cell receptor beta chain. This sample is part of a study of blood T cell repertoires in COVID-19. Per the germline V gene, CDR1 is DFQATT and CDR2 is SNEGSKA (reference sequence). The CDR3 has 14 amino acids. V was clipped by 3 bases and J by 1 base, with 12 bases between them. Profiled with immunoSEQ multiplex PCR; TCRdb holds only in-frame clones, not every one. The sample records around 260,000 clones, nearly 90% being singletons. The source material was peripheral blood. The sequence derives from a human donor in a cohort sampled during active COVID-19. The rearrangement links TRBV20-1 to TRBJ1-1; a weak D match, TRBD1 (6 bases). CDR3 bases: TGCAGTGCTAGTTCCGGGACACCGAACACTGAAGCTTTCTTT. It is translated as CSASSGTPNTEAFF.